These T cell receptor beta chains were read from a single sample in a study of CD8 T cells in Susac syndrome. TCRdb itself ran the immunoSEQ multiplex PCR reads through MiXCR, one entry per CDR3 protein. The table records 150,000 to 160,000 distinct CDR3 sequences, roughly 95% of them present only once. Input material: CD4+ T cells from PBMCs. These receptors were taken from a human donor with Susac syndrome. Each CDR3 is given without its conserved first and last residue.

v_gene: TRBV29-1; CDR3aa: SGGTAQSGYT
v_gene: TRBV5-1; CDR3aa: ASSLPRQGGTEAF
v_gene: TRBV29-1; CDR3aa: SVGGINQETQY
v_gene: TRBV2; CDR3aa: ASSVSGINTEAF
v_gene: TRBV7-2; CDR3aa: ASSLARGRSSYNEQF
v_gene: TRBV15; CDR3aa: ATSRAQAPGEAF
v_gene: TRBV10-3; CDR3aa: AISVTGSLDNSPLH
v_gene: TRBV29-1; CDR3aa: SVRDGAF
v_gene: TRBV27; CDR3aa: ASSPGAQAGNEQF
v_gene: TRBV29-1; CDR3aa: SVAPQDAQY
v_gene: TRBV29-1; CDR3aa: SVESENGYGYT
v_gene: TRBV7-8; CDR3aa: ASSRSQGGAFSEQF
v_gene: TRBV6-1; CDR3aa: ASSEPLGTGNNYGYT
v_gene: TRBV20-1; CDR3aa: SARDSYGYT
v_gene: TRBV11-2; CDR3aa: ASSPRLAAHNEQF
v_gene: TRBV29-1; CDR3aa: SVDRTANEQF
v_gene: TRBV7-6; CDR3aa: ASSPKGQGAGELF
v_gene: TRBV6-4; CDR3aa: ASSDSATGGYT
v_gene: TRBV4-2; CDR3aa: ASSQVRGYQPQH
v_gene: TRBV24-1; CDR3aa: ATSDSRQPTDTQY
v_gene: TRBV5-4; CDR3aa: ASSLGGGNNSPLH
v_gene: TRBV29-1; CDR3aa: SVEDLQLGDNHNYGYT
v_gene: TRBV11-3; CDR3aa: ASSLRTGPEQY
v_gene: TRBV11-2; CDR3aa: ASSLVRVKAYEQY
v_gene: TRBV27; CDR3aa: ASSLSRWAEAF
v_gene: TRBV15; CDR3aa: ATSRGLTGEDSPLH
v_gene: TRBV4-3; CDR3aa: ASSQDLRGSMNTEAF
v_gene: TRBV6-2/TRBV6-3; CDR3aa: ASSLPPGQGAYEQY